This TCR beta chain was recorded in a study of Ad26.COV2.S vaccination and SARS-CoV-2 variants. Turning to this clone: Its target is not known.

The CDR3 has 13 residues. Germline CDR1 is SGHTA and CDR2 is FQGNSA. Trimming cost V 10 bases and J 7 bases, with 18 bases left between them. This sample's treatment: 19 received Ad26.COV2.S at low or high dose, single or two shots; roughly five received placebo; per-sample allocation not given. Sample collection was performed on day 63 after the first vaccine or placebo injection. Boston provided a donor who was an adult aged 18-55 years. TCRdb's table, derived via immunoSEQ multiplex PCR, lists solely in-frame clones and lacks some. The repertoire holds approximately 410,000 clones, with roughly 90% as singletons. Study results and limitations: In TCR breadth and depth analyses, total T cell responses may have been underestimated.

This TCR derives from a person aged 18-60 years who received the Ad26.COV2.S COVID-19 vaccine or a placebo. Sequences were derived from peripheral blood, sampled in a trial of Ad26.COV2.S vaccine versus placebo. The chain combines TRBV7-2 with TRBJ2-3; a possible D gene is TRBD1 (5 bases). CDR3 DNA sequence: TGTGCCACCGATCCTGGGGCCACCCATACGCAGTATTTT. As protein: CATDPGATHTQYF.